This T cell receptor (beta chain) was identified in a study of early T cells in non-severe SARS-CoV-2 infection. This clonotype was counted ten times or more. Using its own MiXCR run on the 5' RACE reads, TCRdb lists one record per CDR3 protein. The sample includes tens of thousands of distinct CDR3 sequences, more than 9% of them seen just once. The CDR3 is made up of 15 amino acids. The V end was cut by 4 bases, the J end by 5 bases, with 18 bases between. Germline values: CDR1 GTSNPN, CDR2 SVGIG (reference sequence). The sample consisted of whole blood. V and J are TRBV30 and TRBJ2-1; a possible D gene is TRBD2 (6 bases). The origin of this receptor is an adult who was a healthcare worker with PCR-confirmed SARS-CoV-2 infection or an uninfected control (not recorded which). CDR3 bases: TGTGCCTGGACGACCGGGACTTGGAACGACAATGAGCAGTTCTTC. As protein: CAWTTGTWNDNEQFF.